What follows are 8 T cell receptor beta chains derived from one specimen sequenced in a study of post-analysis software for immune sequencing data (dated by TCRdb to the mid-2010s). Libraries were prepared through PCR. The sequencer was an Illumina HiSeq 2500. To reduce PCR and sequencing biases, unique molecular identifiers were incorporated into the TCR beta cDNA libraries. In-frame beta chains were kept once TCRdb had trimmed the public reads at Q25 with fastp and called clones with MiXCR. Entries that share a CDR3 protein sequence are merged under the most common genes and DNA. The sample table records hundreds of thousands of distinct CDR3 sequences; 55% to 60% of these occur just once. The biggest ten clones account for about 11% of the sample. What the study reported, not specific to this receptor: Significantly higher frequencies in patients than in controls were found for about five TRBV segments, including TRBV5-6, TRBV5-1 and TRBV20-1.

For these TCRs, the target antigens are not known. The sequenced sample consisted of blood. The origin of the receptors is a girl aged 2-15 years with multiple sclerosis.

CDR3 protein: CSVRDGPRWQFF. The CDR3 DNA reads TGCAGCGTGCGGGACGGCCCCAGGTGGCAGTTCTTC. V and J are TRBV29-1 and TRBJ2-1; a possible D gene is TRBD2 (6 bases). Trimming took 6 bases from V and 12 from J, leaving 18 bases between them. The CDR3 is made up of 12 amino acids. Germline V CDR1 and CDR2: SQVTM, ANQGSEA.

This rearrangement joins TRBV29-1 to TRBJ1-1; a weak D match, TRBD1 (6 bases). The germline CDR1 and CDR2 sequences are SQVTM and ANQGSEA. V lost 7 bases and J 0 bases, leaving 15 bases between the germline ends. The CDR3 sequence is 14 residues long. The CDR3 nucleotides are TGCAGCGGTCAACAGGGCGTGCTGAACACTGAAGCTTTCTTT. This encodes CSGQQGVLNTEAFF. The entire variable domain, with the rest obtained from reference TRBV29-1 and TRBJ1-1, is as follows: SAVISQKPSRDICQRGTSLTIQCQVDSQVTMMFWYRQQPGQSLTLIATANQGSEATYESGFVIDKFPISRPNLTFSTLTVSNMSPEDSSIYLCSGQQGVLNTEAFFGQGTRLTVV.

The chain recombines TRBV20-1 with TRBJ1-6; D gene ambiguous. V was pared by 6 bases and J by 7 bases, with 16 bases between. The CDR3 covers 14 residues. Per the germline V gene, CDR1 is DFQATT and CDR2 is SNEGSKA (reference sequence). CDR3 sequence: CSAQDGPENSPLHF. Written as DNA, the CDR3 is TGCAGTGCCCAAGATGGTCCAGAGAATTCACCCCTCCACTTT.

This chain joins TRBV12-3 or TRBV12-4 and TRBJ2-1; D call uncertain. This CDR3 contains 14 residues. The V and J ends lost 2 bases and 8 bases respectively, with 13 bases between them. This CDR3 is CASSLRRRGDEQFF. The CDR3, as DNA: TGTGCCAGCAGTTTAAGGCGGCGAGGCGATGAGCAGTTCTTC.

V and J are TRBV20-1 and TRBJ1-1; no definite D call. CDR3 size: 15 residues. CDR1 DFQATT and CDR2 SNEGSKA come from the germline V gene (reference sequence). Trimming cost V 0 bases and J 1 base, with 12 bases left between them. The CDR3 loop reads CSARDLGPPNTEAFF. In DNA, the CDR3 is TGCAGTGCTAGAGATCTTGGGCCGCCGAACACTGAAGCTTTCTTT.

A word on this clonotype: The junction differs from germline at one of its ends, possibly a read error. CDR3 sequence (DNA): TGTGCCGGCAGTTTCGGCAGAGAGATTCGGGAAGATACGCAGTATTTT. Protein sequence: CAGSFGREIREDTQYF. This rearrangement joins TRBV6-6 to TRBJ2-3; D may be TRBD2 (5 bases). The germline V gene encodes CDR1 MNHNY and CDR2 SVGAGI (reference sequence). This CDR3 is built from 16 residues.

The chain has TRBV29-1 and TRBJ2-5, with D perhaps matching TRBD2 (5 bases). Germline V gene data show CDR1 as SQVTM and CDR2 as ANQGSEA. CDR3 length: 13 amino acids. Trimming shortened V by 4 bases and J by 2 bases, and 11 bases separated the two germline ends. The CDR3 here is CSVGWLAQETQYF. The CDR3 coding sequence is TGCAGCGTTGGCTGGCTAGCTCAAGAGACCCAGTACTTC.

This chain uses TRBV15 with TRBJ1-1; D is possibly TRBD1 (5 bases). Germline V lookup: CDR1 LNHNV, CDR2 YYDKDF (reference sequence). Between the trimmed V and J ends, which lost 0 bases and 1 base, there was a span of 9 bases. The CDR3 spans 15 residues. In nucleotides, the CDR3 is TGTGCCACCAGCAGAGAGGCGGGACGGAACACTGAAGCTTTCTTT. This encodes CATSREAGRNTEAFF.